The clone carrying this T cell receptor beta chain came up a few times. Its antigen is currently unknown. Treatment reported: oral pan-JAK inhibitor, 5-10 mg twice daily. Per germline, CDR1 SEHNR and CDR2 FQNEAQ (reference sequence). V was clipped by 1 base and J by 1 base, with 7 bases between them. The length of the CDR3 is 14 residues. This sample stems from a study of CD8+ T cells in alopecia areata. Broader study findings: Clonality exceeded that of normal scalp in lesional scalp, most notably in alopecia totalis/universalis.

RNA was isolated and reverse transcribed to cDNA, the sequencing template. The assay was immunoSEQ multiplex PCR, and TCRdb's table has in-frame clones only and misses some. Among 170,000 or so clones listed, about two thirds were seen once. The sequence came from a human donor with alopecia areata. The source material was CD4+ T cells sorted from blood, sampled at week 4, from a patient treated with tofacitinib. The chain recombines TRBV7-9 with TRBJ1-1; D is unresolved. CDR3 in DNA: TGTGCCAGCAGCTTAGTGATGGAGAACACTGAAGCTTTCTTT. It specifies CASSLVMENTEAFF.